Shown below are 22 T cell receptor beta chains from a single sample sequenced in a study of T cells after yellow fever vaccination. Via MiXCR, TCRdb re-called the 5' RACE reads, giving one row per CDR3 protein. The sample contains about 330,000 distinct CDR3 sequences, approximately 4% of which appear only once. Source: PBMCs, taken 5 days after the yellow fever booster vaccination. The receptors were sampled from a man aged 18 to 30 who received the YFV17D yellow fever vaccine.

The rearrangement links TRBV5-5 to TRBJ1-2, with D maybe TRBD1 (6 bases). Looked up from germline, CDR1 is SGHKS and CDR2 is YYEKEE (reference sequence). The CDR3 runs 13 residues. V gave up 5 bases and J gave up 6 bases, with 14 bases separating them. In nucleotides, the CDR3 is TGTGCCAGCAGTCTGGCCACAGGGCATGGCTACACCTTC. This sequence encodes CASSLATGHGYTF. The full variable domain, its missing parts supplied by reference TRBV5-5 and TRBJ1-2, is DAGVTQSPTHLIKTRGQQVTLRCSPISGHKSVSWYQQVLGQGPQFIFQYYEKEERGRGNFPDRFSARQFPNYSSELNVNALLLGDSALYLCASSLATGHGYTFGSGTRLTVV.

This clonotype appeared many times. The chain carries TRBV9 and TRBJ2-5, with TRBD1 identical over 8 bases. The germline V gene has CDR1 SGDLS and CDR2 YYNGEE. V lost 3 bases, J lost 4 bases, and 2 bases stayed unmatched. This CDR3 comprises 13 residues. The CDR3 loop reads CASSGTGRETQYF. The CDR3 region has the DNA TGTGCCAGCAGCGGGACAGGGCGAGAGACCCAGTACTTC.

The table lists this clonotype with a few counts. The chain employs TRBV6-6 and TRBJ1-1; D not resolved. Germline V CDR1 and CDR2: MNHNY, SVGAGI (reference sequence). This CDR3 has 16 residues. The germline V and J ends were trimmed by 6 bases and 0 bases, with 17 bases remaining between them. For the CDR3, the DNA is TGTGCCAGCAGGCCTAGGGCTTCGAAGTTGAACACTGAAGCTTTCTTT. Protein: CASRPRASKLNTEAFF.

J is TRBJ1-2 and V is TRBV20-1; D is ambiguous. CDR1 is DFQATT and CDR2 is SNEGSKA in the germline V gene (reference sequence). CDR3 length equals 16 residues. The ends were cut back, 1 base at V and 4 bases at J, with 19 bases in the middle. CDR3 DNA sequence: TGCAGTGCTAGAGTAGGAGGCGGCTCATGGGGCTATGGCTACACCTTC. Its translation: CSARVGGGSWGYGYTF.

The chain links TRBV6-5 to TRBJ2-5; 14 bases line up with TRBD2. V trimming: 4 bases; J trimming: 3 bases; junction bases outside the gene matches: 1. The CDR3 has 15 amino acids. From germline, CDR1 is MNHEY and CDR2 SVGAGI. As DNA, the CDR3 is TGTGCCAGCAGTTGGACTAGCGGGGGGAAAGAGACCCAGTACTTC. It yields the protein CASSWTSGGKETQYF.

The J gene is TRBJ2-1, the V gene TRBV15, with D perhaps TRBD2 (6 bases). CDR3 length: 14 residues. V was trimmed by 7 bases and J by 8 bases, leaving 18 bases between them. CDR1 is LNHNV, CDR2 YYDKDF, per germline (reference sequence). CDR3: CATMVWGVNDEQFF. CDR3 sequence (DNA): TGTGCCACCATGGTATGGGGGGTTAACGATGAGCAGTTCTTC.

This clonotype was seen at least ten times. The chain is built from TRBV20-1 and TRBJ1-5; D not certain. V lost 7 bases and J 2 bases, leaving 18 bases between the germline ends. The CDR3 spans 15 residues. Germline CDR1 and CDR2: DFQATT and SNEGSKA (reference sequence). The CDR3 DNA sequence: TGCAGTGTCTCTTTCCCGGGAGAGGGCAATCAGCCCCAGCATTTT. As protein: CSVSFPGEGNQPQHF.

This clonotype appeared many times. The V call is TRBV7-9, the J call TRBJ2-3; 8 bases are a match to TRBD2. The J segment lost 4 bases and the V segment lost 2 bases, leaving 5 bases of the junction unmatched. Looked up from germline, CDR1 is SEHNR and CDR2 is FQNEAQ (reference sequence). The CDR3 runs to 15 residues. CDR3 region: CASSLLAGTADTQYF. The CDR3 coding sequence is TGTGCCAGCAGCTTATTAGCGGGGACCGCAGATACGCAGTATTTT.

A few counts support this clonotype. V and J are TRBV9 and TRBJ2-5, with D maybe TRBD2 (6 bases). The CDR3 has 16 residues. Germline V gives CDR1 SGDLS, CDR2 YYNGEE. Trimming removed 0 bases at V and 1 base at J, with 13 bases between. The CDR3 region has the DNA TGTGCCAGCAGCGTAGGTACCGGGGGTCTCCAAGAGACCCAGTACTTC. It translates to CASSVGTGGLQETQYF.

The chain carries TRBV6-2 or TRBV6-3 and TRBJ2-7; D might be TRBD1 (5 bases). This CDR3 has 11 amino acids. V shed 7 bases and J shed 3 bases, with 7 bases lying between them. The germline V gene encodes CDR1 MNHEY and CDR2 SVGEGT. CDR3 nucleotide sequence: TGTGCCAGCACAGGGTTCTACGAGCAGTACTTC. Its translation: CASTGFYEQYF.

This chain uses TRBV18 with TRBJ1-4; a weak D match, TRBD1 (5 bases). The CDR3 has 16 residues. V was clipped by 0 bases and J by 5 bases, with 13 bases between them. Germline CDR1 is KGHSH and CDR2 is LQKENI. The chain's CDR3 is CASSPPARGRNEKLFF. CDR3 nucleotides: TGTGCCAGCTCACCACCGGCCCGGGGACGGAATGAAAAACTGTTTTTT.

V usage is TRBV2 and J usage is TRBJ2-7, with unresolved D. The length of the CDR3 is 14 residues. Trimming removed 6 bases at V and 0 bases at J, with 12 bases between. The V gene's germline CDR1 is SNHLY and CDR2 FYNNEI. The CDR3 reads CASSLSYTSYEQYF. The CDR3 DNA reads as TGTGCCAGCAGCCTATCTTATACCTCCTACGAGCAGTACTTC. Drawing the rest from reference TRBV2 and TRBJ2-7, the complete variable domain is EPEVTQTPSHQVTQMGQEVILRCVPISNHLYFYWYRQILGQKVEFLVSFYNNEISEKSEIFDDQFSVERPDGSNFTLKIRSTKLEDSAMYFCASSLSYTSYEQYFGPGTRLTVT.

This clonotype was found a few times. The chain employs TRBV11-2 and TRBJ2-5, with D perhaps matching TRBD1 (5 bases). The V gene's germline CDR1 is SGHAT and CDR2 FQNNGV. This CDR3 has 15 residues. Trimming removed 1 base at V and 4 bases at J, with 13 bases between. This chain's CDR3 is CASSLGWAGRETQYF. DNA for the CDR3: TGTGCCAGCAGCTTAGGGTGGGCAGGGCGAGAGACCCAGTACTTC. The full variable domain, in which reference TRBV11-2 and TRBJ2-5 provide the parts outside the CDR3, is EAGVAQSPRYKIIEKRQSVAFWCNPISGHATLYWYQQILGQGPKLLIQFQNNGVVDDSQLPKDRFSAERLKGVDSTLKIQPAKLEDSAVYLCASSLGWAGRETQYFGPGTRLLVL.

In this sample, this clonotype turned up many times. This chain's CDR3 is CASSEVKGTEYEQYV. The CDR3 bases are TGTGCCAGCAGTGAAGTCAAAGGGACAGAATACGAGCAGTACGTC. The chain couples TRBV2 to TRBJ2-7; 7 bases line up with TRBD1. Germline V lookup: CDR1 SNHLY, CDR2 FYNNEI. The CDR3 has 15 residues. Germline trimming cut 1 base from V and 4 bases from J; bases unmatched to any gene: 7.

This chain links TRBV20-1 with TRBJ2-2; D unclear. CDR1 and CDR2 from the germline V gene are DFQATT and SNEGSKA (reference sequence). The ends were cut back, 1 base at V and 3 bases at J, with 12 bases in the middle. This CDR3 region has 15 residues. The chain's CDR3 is CSARAEWSDTGELFF. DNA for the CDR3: TGCAGTGCTAGAGCGGAGTGGTCCGACACCGGGGAGCTGTTTTTT.

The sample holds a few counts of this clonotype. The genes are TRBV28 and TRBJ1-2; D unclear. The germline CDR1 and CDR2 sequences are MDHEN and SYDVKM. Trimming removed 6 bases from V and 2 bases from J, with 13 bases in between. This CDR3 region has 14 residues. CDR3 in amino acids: CASRTGMGNYGYTF. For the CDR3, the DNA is TGTGCCAGCAGAACCGGGATGGGGAACTATGGCTACACCTTC.

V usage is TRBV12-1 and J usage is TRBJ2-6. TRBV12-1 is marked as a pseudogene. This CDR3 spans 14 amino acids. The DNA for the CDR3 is TGTGCCAGCAGCGATCCCTCTGGGGCCAACGTCCTGACTTTC. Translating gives CASSDPSGANVLTF.

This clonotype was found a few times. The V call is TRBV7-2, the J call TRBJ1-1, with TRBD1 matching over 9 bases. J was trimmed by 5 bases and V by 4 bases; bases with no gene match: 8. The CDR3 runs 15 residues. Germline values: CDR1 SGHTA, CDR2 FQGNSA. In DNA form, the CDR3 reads TGTGCCAGCAGCTCGGGACAGGGCCGGGGAACTGAAGCTTTCTTT. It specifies CASSSGQGRGTEAFF.

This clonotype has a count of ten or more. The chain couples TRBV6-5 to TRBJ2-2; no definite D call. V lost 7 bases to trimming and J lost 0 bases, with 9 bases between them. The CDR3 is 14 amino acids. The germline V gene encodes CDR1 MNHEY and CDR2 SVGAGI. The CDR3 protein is CASKGGTNTGELFF. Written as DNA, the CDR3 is TGTGCCAGCAAGGGTGGGACGAACACCGGGGAGCTGTTTTTT.

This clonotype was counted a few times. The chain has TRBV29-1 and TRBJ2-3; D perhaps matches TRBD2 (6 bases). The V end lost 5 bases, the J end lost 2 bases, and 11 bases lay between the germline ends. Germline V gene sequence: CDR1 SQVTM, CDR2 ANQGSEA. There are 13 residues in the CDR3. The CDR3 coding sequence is TGCAGCGTTAGTGGGGAGGTCACAGATACGCAGTATTTT. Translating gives CSVSGEVTDTQYF.

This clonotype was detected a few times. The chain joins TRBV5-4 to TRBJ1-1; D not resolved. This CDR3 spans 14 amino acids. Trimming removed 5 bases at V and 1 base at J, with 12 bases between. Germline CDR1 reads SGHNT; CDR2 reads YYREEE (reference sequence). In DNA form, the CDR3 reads TGTGCCAGCAGTGGAGGAGGGAGGAACACTGAAGCTTTCTTT. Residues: CASSGGGRNTEAFF.

The CDR3 DNA reads as TGTGCCAGGGCAAGATGGGGTCACACTAATGAGCAGTTCTTC. Its translation: CARARWGHTNEQFF. The V and J genes are TRBV2 and TRBJ2-1; D gene unclear. Germline CDR1 reads SNHLY; CDR2 reads FYNNEI. Trimming removed 9 bases at V and 7 bases at J, with 19 bases between. This CDR3 spans 14 amino acids.